This paragraph reports one TCR beta chain. This record comes from a study of blood T cell repertoires in COVID-19. Methods used by the authors: How many nucleated cells were present was estimated from reference gene primer amplification. Libraries were prepared by immunoSEQ multiplex PCR; TCRdb keeps only in-frame clonotypes and omits some of them. V and J calls and clone size are copied from that table; D and trimming were computed from the DNA. This table holds about 270,000 clones, more than 80% found once. Germline V lookup: CDR1 MNHEY, CDR2 SVGAGI. The CDR3 runs to 16 residues. V gave up 0 bases and J gave up 2 bases, with 13 bases separating them.

Sequenced: PBMCs or T cells enriched from blood (not recorded which). This clonotype originated in a woman aged 30 to 39 with acute COVID-19. V usage is TRBV6-5 and J usage is TRBJ1-2; D gene ambiguous. CDR3 DNA: TGTGCCAGCAGTTACTCGTCCACCCGGGAAAACTATGGCTACACCTTC. Residues: CASSYSSTRENYGYTF.